This entry concerns a single T cell receptor (beta chain). This clone is medium-sized (0.01 to 0.1%) in its sample. Per-base quality was not reported, and no clone a single base away is much larger than it. The sample belongs to a study of graft-versus-host responses after intestinal transplantation (dated by TCRdb to the early 2020s). With respect to the entire study: The transplants that recipients received were multivisceral, liver-intestinal, or isolated intestinal. Donor T cell macrochimerism was defined as a peak of at least 4% donor T cells among recipient peripheral blood mononuclear cells. Alloreactive clones were identified by sequencing pre-transplant mixed lymphocyte reaction products and comparing these products with unstimulated pre-transplant donor and recipient T cells. Instead of going to the commercial service, samples from a few later patients were sequenced in-house on an Illumina MiSeq and processed with MiXCR. The cohort enrolled some 24 intestinal transplant recipients, one of whom was a retransplant, and 3 patients without pretransplant specimens were excluded. Every recipient was given anti-thymocyte globulin induction, then maintenance tacrolimus and steroids for roughly 3 years. After intestinal transplantation, graft-versus-host and host-versus-graft alloreactive T cell clones were followed in the graft, circulation and bone marrow using bulk TCR-beta CDR3 sequencing. Overall results and qualifications from the work: Conclusions were limited by the relatively low number and heterogeneity of intestinal transplant patients. Early after transplant, declines in HvG clones were associated with peak levels of circulating GvH clones. Patients with donor T cell macrochimerism had high GvH to HvG T cell clonal ratios in their allografts. GvH clones were detected in recipient bone marrow, and some appeared earlier in ileal mucosa or blood, consistent with an intestinal mucosal origin.

The sample's time point, from its label and the paper: cells obtained before transplantation from donor or recipient. In mixed lymphocyte reactions, about 200,000 CFSE-labeled pre-transplant responders were plated with about 200,000 irradiated violet-dye-labeled stimulators and cultured for less than 7 days. Proliferating CD3+CD4+CFSE-low and CD3+CD8+CFSE-low responder cells were FACS-sorted on a BD Influx sorter after the mixed lymphocyte reaction. The germline V gene (reference sequence) gives CDR1 as LNHDA and CDR2 as SQIVND. Including cysteine and phenylalanine, the CDR3 has 14 amino acids. This entry keeps only the CDR3 DNA: 42 bases, framed from base 1. Trimming at the junction amounts to 7 bases on V and 2 bases on J, and the germline ends lie 15 bases apart. The protocol used for the library was the immunoSEQ multiplex PCR assay. For most patients, genomic DNA was isolated with the Qiagen DNeasy Blood and Tissue Kit and shipped frozen to Adaptive Biotechnologies for TCR sequencing. High-throughput TCR-beta CDR3 sequencing of genomic DNA from most patients was performed by Adaptive Biotechnologies. The authors' pipeline ran thus. TCR sequencing data for roughly 18 patients were retrieved from Adaptive's ImmunoSEQ software; three other patients were processed with MiXCR and VDJtools. CD4 versus CD8 sorting errors were corrected by removing sequences found in both subsets at a frequency ratio below 5:1. CDR3 nucleotide sequences shared between donor and recipient were removed because their origin could not be assigned. To be classed as alloreactive, a clone needed at least 2-fold expansion over unstimulated cells and a minimum CFSE-low frequency of 0.002% (template counts) or 0.001% (read counts). Mappable clones were those detected in sequenced pre-transplant spleen, lymph node, or MLR CFSE-low populations of the donor or recipient. The cumulative frequency of alloreactive clones was calculated as a percentage of all sequences, weighted by copy number. This is the immuneACCESS table as TCRdb keeps it, with only in-frame sequences that have V and J called. A part of the clones is gone; compared with another copy, unresolved V genes explain less than half, and the rest is unexplained. V and J calls and clone size are copied from that table; D and trimming were computed from the DNA. The sample data list approximately 9,000 clones, and roughly 27% of these were observed just once. The ten largest clones capture roughly 3.2% of the sample.

The source of this sequence is a human patient who received an intestinal transplant. This chain joins TRBV19 to TRBJ2-7; a weak D assignment points to TRBD2 (6 bases agree). This specimen consisted of alloreactive CD4+ T cells from a mixed lymphocyte reaction culture, obtained before intestinal transplant. What the cell subset or site label conveys for this sample: CFSE-low proliferating T cells sorted from roughly six-day pre-transplant mixed lymphocyte reaction (GvH or HvG direction). Here is the DNA: TGTGCCAGTAACCCATCGACGGGGGCCTACGAGCAGTACTTC. This yields the protein CASNPSTGAYEQYF.